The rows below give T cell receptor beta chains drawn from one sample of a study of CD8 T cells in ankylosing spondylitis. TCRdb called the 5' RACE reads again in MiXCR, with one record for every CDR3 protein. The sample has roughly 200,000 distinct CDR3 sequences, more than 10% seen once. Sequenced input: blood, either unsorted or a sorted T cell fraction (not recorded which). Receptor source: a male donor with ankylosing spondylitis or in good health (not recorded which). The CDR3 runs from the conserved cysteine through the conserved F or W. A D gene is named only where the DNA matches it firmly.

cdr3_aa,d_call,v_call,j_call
CASSYGRSSYEQYF,.,TRBV6-5,TRBJ2-7
CSARSPGLDYNEQFF,TRBD2,TRBV20-1,TRBJ2-1
CASSLYEGGEQETQYF,TRBD2,TRBV12-3/TRBV12-4,TRBJ2-5
CASRGLGETQYF,.,TRBV6-5,TRBJ2-5
CAWARDIKNIQYF,.,TRBV30,TRBJ2-4
CASSTWTAAANEQFF,.,TRBV7-2,TRBJ2-1
CASTGTPSEQYF,.,TRBV3-1,TRBJ2-7
CSARDELTPTEAFF,.,TRBV20-1,TRBJ1-1
CASSYRLAGGPGNTGELFF,TRBD2,TRBV11-2,TRBJ2-2
CASSPRTGTSGPNEQFF,TRBD2,TRBV6-1,TRBJ2-1
CASSLSRGGTEAFF,.,TRBV12-3/TRBV12-4,TRBJ1-1
CASSQDSWTANTGELFF,.,TRBV14,TRBJ2-2
CASSPKEESGKNEQFF,.,TRBV7-7,TRBJ2-1
CSAILTGVATLYEQYF,TRBD1,TRBV20-1,TRBJ2-7
CASSYRAGYSYNEQFF,.,TRBV6-5,TRBJ2-1
CAWSMGLYEQYF,.,TRBV30,TRBJ2-7
CASRGSEAFF,.,TRBV2,TRBJ1-1
CSATGTSGRIRETQYF,TRBD2,TRBV20-1,TRBJ2-5
CASSLGLAGAEGQFF,TRBD2,TRBV12-3/TRBV12-4,TRBJ2-1
CASSQDLGDGHYNEQFF,.,TRBV4-1,TRBJ2-1
CAISESMSGLGTGELFF,.,TRBV10-3,TRBJ2-2
CASSMRTGEAFF,TRBD1,TRBV5-1,TRBJ1-1
CASSPGSGGGEQYF,TRBD2,TRBV27,TRBJ2-7
CASSPDRGPEAFF,TRBD1,TRBV7-8,TRBJ1-1
CASSCIAGACEQYF,TRBD2,TRBV7-9,TRBJ2-7
CASNHRDRPYEQYF,TRBD1,TRBV2,TRBJ2-7
CATSDSRTGFIYEQYF,TRBD1,TRBV15,TRBJ2-7
CASSLGPDGELFF,.,TRBV27,TRBJ2-2
CSARESYTTDMQYF,.,TRBV20-1,TRBJ2-3
CASSPGRQGTDYEQYF,.,TRBV13,TRBJ2-7
CSALGVTRRGYNEQFF,.,TRBV20-1,TRBJ2-1
CASSPADTATNEKLFF,.,TRBV19,TRBJ1-4
CASSQVIGGGVTGELFF,.,TRBV14,TRBJ2-2
CASLHGQGNTEAFF,TRBD1,TRBV5-1,TRBJ1-1
CASSSPRTSGLNEQFF,TRBD2,TRBV27,TRBJ2-1
CASSVEGANGNTIYF,TRBD1,TRBV9,TRBJ1-3
CASGDTSNQPQHF,.,TRBV12-3/TRBV12-4,TRBJ1-5
CASSPGGPWDYEQYF,TRBD2,TRBV5-1,TRBJ2-7
CASSFLGGNTEAFF,.,TRBV7-9,TRBJ1-1
CSARDSGLEGGEQFF,.,TRBV20-1,TRBJ2-1
CASSLDGANGNEQFF,.,TRBV5-5,TRBJ2-1
CASSQDSGSSYNEQFF,.,TRBV4-1,TRBJ2-1
CASSYLMGLAGTYNEQFF,TRBD2,TRBV6-2/TRBV6-3,TRBJ2-1
CASSQEGFTGELFF,.,TRBV4-1,TRBJ2-2
CASSIPTSGGALSYNEQFF,TRBD2,TRBV19,TRBJ2-1
CASSLKAGNQPQHF,.,TRBV27,TRBJ1-5
CASSLGDRPYKSSYNEQFF,.,TRBV5-1,TRBJ2-1
CASSLTGTGLDTQYF,TRBD1,TRBV6-1,TRBJ2-3
CASSKGIRPEPYEQYF,.,TRBV21-1,TRBJ2-7